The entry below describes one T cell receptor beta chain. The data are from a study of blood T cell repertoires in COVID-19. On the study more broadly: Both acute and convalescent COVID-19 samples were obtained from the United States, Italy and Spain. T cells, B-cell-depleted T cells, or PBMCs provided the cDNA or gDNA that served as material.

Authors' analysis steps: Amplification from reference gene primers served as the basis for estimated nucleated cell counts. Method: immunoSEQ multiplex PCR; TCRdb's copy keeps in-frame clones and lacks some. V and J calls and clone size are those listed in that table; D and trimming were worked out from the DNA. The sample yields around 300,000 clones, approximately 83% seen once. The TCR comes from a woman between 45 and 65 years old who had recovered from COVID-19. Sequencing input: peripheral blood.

CDR3 nucleotides: TGTGCCAGCAGCTTGTCTAGCGGCTCCTACAATGAGCAGTTCTTC. Protein sequence: CASSLSSGSYNEQFF. The chain joins TRBV5-4 to TRBJ2-1; 7 nucleotides agree with TRBD2. CDR1 is SGHNT, CDR2 YYREEE, per germline (reference sequence). This CDR3 region has 15 residues. Trimming cost V 1 base and J 0 bases; bases outside gene matches: 1.